Below are 27 T cell receptor beta chains sequenced from a single sample in a study of patients and donors after allogeneic stem cell transplantation. In TCRdb, the RT-PCR reads were re-called with MiXCR into one record per CDR3 protein. Of 7,500 to 10,000 distinct CDR3 sequences listed, over 5.5% were seen once; the top ten hold roughly 25%. Sequenced input: blood, either unsorted or a sorted T cell fraction (not recorded which). The receptors shown here come from a human donor who was either an allogeneic HSCT recipient or a stem cell or donor lymphocyte infusion donor (not recorded which). It is not recorded whose cells these are; they may come from a transplant donor.

The CDR3: CASSKSSGSSYNEQFF. Written as DNA, the CDR3 is TGTGCCAGTAGTAAGAGTAGCGGGAGTTCCTACAATGAGCAGTTCTTC. J is TRBJ2-1 and V is TRBV19, with 9 positions matching TRBD2. The germline CDR1 and CDR2 sequences are LNHDA and SQIVND (reference sequence). The V and J ends lost 4 bases and 1 base, in that order; junction bases with no gene match: 5. The CDR3 totals 16 residues.

In this sample, this clonotype turned up a few times. This sequence joins TRBV30 and TRBJ2-1; D remains unclear. V was cut by 3 bases and J by 5 bases, with 14 bases left in between. Germline CDR1 is GTSNPN and CDR2 is SVGIG (reference sequence). The CDR3 is made up of 14 amino acids. In nucleotides, the CDR3 is TGTGCCTGGAGCGTTACTATCCACAACAATGAGCAGTTCTTC. This sequence encodes CAWSVTIHNNEQFF. Using reference TRBV30 and TRBJ2-1 for the parts outside the CDR3, the full variable domain is SQTIHQWPATLVQPVGSPLSLECTVEGTSNPNLYWYRQAAGRGLQLLFYSVGIGQISSEVPQNLSASRPQDRQFILSSKKLLLSDSGFYLCAWSVTIHNNEQFFGPGTRLTVL.

This clonotype was seen many times. The chain's CDR3 is CSARGTSVGAEAFF. The CDR3 DNA is TGCAGTGCTAGGGGCACGTCCGTGGGTGCTGAAGCTTTCTTT. This chain uses TRBV20-1 with TRBJ1-1; D remains ambiguous. The CDR3 is 14 residues long. V was clipped by 3 bases and J by 6 bases, with 17 bases between them. Germline V gene lookup returns CDR1 DFQATT and CDR2 SNEGSKA (reference sequence).

The chain combines TRBV3-1 with TRBJ2-1; D might be TRBD1 (5 bases). Deletions cut 6 bases from V and 6 bases from J, with 9 bases between. The length of the CDR3 is 12 residues. Germline V gives CDR1 LGHDT, CDR2 YNNKEL (reference sequence). CDR3 bases: TGTGCCAGCAGTACCCAGGGCAATGAGCAGTTCTTC. Translated: CASSTQGNEQFF.

At least ten counts were recorded for this clonotype. This chain uses TRBV3-1 with TRBJ1-6; D remains unclear. From germline, CDR1 is LGHDT and CDR2 YNNKEL (reference sequence). The CDR3 runs to 12 residues. Trimming took off 4 bases at V and 12 bases at J, with 10 bases between the two ends. The CDR3 nucleotides are TGTGCCAGCAGCCTCTTTTCGAAACCCCTCCACTTT. Its translation: CASSLFSKPLHF.

This clonotype is medium-sized. The CDR3 protein is CATSDFTNAGPRGELFF. As DNA, the CDR3 is TGTGCCACCAGTGATTTCACGAACGCCGGCCCGCGCGGGGAGCTGTTTTTT. The chain uses TRBV24-1 and TRBJ2-2; D uncertain. The CDR3 has 17 residues. Germline loops: CDR1 KGHDR, CDR2 SFDVKD. Trimming removed 1 base from V and 7 bases from J, with 18 bases in between.

This clonotype rates as medium-sized (0.01 to 0.1%). This rearrangement joins TRBV6-5 to TRBJ1-4; possibly TRBD1 for D (5 bases). CDR3 length equals 17 residues. Trimming took off 10 bases at V and 0 bases at J, with 21 bases between the two ends. Germline lookup yields CDR1 MNHEY and CDR2 SVGAGI. The CDR3 DNA reads as TGTGCCACCGGTACAGGTGGATATTCTGCAACTAATGAAAAACTGTTTTTT. It codes for CATGTGGYSATNEKLFF.

This clonotype was seen many times. The rearrangement links TRBV11-2 to TRBJ2-1, with D uncertain. The CDR3 is 13 residues long. The germline V gene has CDR1 SGHAT and CDR2 FQNNGV. The V end was cut by 5 bases, the J end by 7 bases, with 12 bases between. The CDR3 DNA reads as TGTGCCAGCAGCCCCCTTGGCCGAAATGAGCAGTTCTTC. It encodes CASSPLGRNEQFF.

CDR3 amino acids: CASSEAGPHGQPQHF. Here the CDR3 DNA reads TGTGCCAGCAGTGAAGCGGGGCCACATGGTCAGCCCCAGCATTTT. The chain is built from TRBV2 and TRBJ1-5; tentative D call: TRBD1 (5 bases). V lost 0 bases, J lost 6 bases, and 12 bases lay in between. Germline V gene data show CDR1 as SNHLY and CDR2 as FYNNEI. The CDR3 sequence is 15 residues long.

In its sample, this clonotype was seen many times. The chain links TRBV6-1 to TRBJ2-7; 10 bases agree with TRBD1. Unmatched junction bases numbered 11, after V lost 4 bases and J lost 2 bases. The CDR3 is made up of 17 amino acids. The germline CDR1 and CDR2 sequences are MNHNS and SASEGT. In nucleotides, the CDR3 is TGTGCCAGCAGTGTTCGACGACAGGGGGCAAGGGCCTACGAGCAGTACTTC. Translated: CASSVRRQGARAYEQYF.

The chain employs TRBV12-3 or TRBV12-4 and TRBJ2-7; 12 bases line up with TRBD2. The V and J ends lost 6 bases and 2 bases, in that order; junction bases with no gene match: 5. This CDR3 region has 15 residues. The CDR3 spells CASSLTSGSTYEQYF. DNA for the CDR3: TGTGCCAGCAGCCTGACTAGCGGGAGTACCTACGAGCAGTACTTC.

This clonotype appeared many times. This sequence joins TRBV20-1 and TRBJ2-1; D not resolved. Germline V gene data show CDR1 as DFQATT and CDR2 as SNEGSKA (reference sequence). CDR3 length: 15 residues. The ends were cut back, 0 bases at V and 6 bases at J, with 15 bases in the middle. CDR3 loop: CSARDVGRFSNEQFF. CDR3 nucleotide sequence: TGCAGTGCTAGAGATGTGGGAAGGTTCTCCAATGAGCAGTTCTTC.

The CDR3 region has the DNA TGTGCCAGCAGCTTAGTCGGGGGCGGGAGGGTGTACAATGAGCAGTTCTTC. Protein: CASSLVGGGRVYNEQFF. The gene calls are TRBV7-2 and TRBJ2-1; the match to TRBD2 covers 9 bases. This CDR3 spans 17 amino acids. The V gene end was trimmed by 1 base and the J gene end by 4 bases; junction bases not matched to a gene: 8. Germline CDR1 reads SGHTA; CDR2 reads FQGNSA.

This clonotype is medium-sized by share. The rearrangement uses TRBV3-1 and TRBJ1-1; D gene unclear. The CDR3 is 15 amino acids. Trimming removed 2 bases from V and 6 bases from J, with 16 bases in between. From germline, CDR1 is LGHDT and CDR2 YNNKEL (reference sequence). CDR3 in DNA: TGTGCCAGCAGCCAAAAACCTCCAGGTTCCCCTGAAGCTTTCTTT. Translating gives CASSQKPPGSPEAFF.

This clonotype qualifies as medium-sized. The J gene is TRBJ1-1, the V gene TRBV6-5; D remains ambiguous. V shed 0 bases and J shed 7 bases, with 9 bases lying between them. CDR1 is MNHEY, CDR2 SVGAGI, per germline. This CDR3 is built from 13 residues. This chain's CDR3 is CASSYSRSVEAFF. The CDR3 region has the DNA TGTGCCAGCAGTTACTCGCGCTCTGTTGAAGCTTTCTTT.

This sequence joins TRBV6-2 or TRBV6-3 and TRBJ2-7; 12 bases match TRBD1. The CDR3 totals 15 residues. Losses at the gene ends were 6 bases for V and 5 bases for J; bases not matched to a gene: 8. The germline CDR1 and CDR2 sequences are MNHEY and SVGEGT. DNA of the CDR3: TGTGCCAGCAGGATAACGGGGACAGGGGGCCACGAGCAGTACTTC. It specifies CASRITGTGGHEQYF.

In its sample, this clonotype was seen many times. J is TRBJ1-1 and V is TRBV20-1, with D perhaps matching TRBD1 (5 bases). The CDR3 runs 12 residues. The germline V gene encodes CDR1 DFQATT and CDR2 SNEGSKA (reference sequence). Between the trimmed V and J ends, which lost 1 base and 4 bases, there was a span of 7 bases. Here the CDR3 reads CSARGGSTEAFF. Written as DNA, the CDR3 is TGCAGTGCTAGAGGGGGGAGCACTGAAGCTTTCTTT.

This clonotype is labeled hyperexpanded. The chain combines TRBV12-3 or TRBV12-4 with TRBJ1-6, with a tentative D call TRBD1 (6 bases). The CDR3 is made up of 15 amino acids. Trimming left V 3 bases short and J 3 bases short, with 9 bases between. The DNA of the CDR3 is TGTGCCAGCAGTTTTTCGGACAGCTATAATTCACCCCTCCACTTT. Protein product: CASSFSDSYNSPLHF.

This clonotype was recorded a few times. This chain's CDR3 is CASSEAWVLTSGRIPQYF. The CDR3, as DNA: TGCGCCAGCAGCGAGGCGTGGGTCTTGACTAGCGGGAGGATTCCGCAGTATTTT. This chain links TRBV5-1 with TRBJ2-3, with TRBD2 matching over 13 bases. The CDR3 sequence is 18 residues long. The V and J ends lost 4 bases and 10 bases, in that order; junction bases with no gene match: 18. From germline, CDR1 is SGHRS and CDR2 YFSETQ. Full variable domain (outside the CDR3, taken from reference TRBV5-1 and TRBJ2-3): KAGVTQTPRYLIKTRGQQVTLSCSPISGHRSVSWYQQTPGQGLQFLFEYFSETQRNKGNFPGRFSGRQFSNSRSEMNVSTLELGDSALYLCASSEAWVLTSGRIPQYFGPGTRLTVL.

At least ten counts were recorded for this clonotype. V and J are TRBV28 and TRBJ1-2; maybe TRBD1 (5 bases). CDR1 is MDHEN, CDR2 SYDVKM, per germline. Trimming removed 6 bases from V and 3 bases from J, with 11 bases in between. This CDR3 spans 13 amino acids. CDR3 DNA: TGTGCCAGCAGCCAGGGAAGGGACTATGGCTACACCTTC. Encoded protein: CASSQGRDYGYTF.

The table lists this clonotype with many counts. The rearrangement uses TRBV20-1 and TRBJ2-1, with a tentative D call TRBD2 (5 bases). The V gene's germline CDR1 is DFQATT and CDR2 SNEGSKA (reference sequence). Deletions cut 3 bases from V and 8 bases from J, with 17 bases between. The CDR3 spans 14 residues. The DNA of the CDR3 is TGCAGTGCTAGGGCTAGCTCGATTGGTGATGAGCAGTTCTTC. Translated: CSARASSIGDEQFF.

This clonotype came up many times. The chain recombines TRBV20-1 with TRBJ1-1; D not resolved. Germline-derived CDR1 and CDR2 are DFQATT and SNEGSKA (reference sequence). The CDR3 has 14 residues. The ends were cut back, 6 bases at V and 3 bases at J, with 17 bases in the middle. As DNA, the CDR3 is TGCAGTGCCACCAGAGGAGGGAGGGACACTGAAGCTTTCTTT. It encodes CSATRGGRDTEAFF.

This clonotype was seen ten or more times. CDR3 nucleotide sequence: TGCAGCGTCTCCGGGACCCACTCCTACGAGCAGTACTTC. Encoded protein: CSVSGTHSYEQYF. This chain links TRBV29-1 with TRBJ2-7; the D gene could be TRBD1 or TRBD2 (5 bases each). Germline CDR1 is SQVTM and CDR2 is ANQGSEA. The CDR3 runs to 13 residues. Trimming pared 6 bases from V and 0 bases from J, leaving 12 bases between.

The table lists this clonotype with many counts. The genes are TRBV6-5 and TRBJ1-6; possibly TRBD1 for D (5 bases). This CDR3 is built from 16 residues. Germline CDR1 reads MNHEY; CDR2 reads SVGAGI. The V end was cut by 6 bases, the J end by 3 bases, with 15 bases between. The DNA for the CDR3 is TGTGCCAGCAGGAGAGATCGACAGTTCTATAATTCACCCCTCCACTTT. This encodes CASRRDRQFYNSPLHF.

In its sample, this clonotype was seen many times. The chain couples TRBV5-1 to TRBJ2-7; possibly TRBD1 for D (5 bases). The CDR3 loop spans 15 amino acids. Trimming took 4 bases from V and 0 from J, leaving 14 bases between them. Germline loops: CDR1 SGHRS, CDR2 YFSETQ. The DNA of the CDR3 is TGCGCCAGCAGCCCGACAGCATTGAACTCCTACGAGCAGTACTTC. Encoded protein: CASSPTALNSYEQYF.

This clonotype was observed a few times. This chain joins TRBV10-1 and TRBJ2-2, with D possibly being TRBD2 (6 bases). From germline, CDR1 is WNHNN and CDR2 SYGVQD (reference sequence). The CDR3 runs 19 residues. Trimming stripped 3 bases from V and 2 bases from J, with 22 bases between. CDR3 nucleotides: TGCGCCAGCAGTGACCACCTACGGAGGGCGCCAGGAAACACCGGGGAGCTGTTTTTT. Its translation is CASSDHLRRAPGNTGELFF.

This clonotype has more than one count but fewer than ten. A single base separates this from a much larger clone, so it may be a read error. CDR3 amino acids: CASSLGPVRSSYEQYF. CDR3 DNA sequence: TGCGCCAGCAGCTTGGGACCAGTGAGGAGCTCCTACGAGCAGTACTTC. The chain is built from TRBV5-1 and TRBJ2-7; D gene ambiguous. Trimming pared 0 bases from V and 0 bases from J, leaving 13 bases between. The germline V gene has CDR1 SGHRS and CDR2 YFSETQ. The length of the CDR3 is 16 residues.